Shown below are 19 T cell receptor beta chains from a single sample sequenced in a study of T-cell reconstitution after alpha-beta-depleted transplantation in children. Using unique molecular identifiers, the investigators prepared the TCRbeta library. TCRdb fed the PCR reads into MiXCR, producing one record per CDR3 protein. The sample includes 350,000 to 400,000 distinct CDR3 sequences, roughly 20% of them seen just once. The sequenced sample was PBMCs from the stem cell graft donor, obtained from the stem cell graft. The receptors shown here come from a human donor who donated a stem cell graft to a child with acute myeloid leukemia.

This clonotype was observed at least ten times. CDR3 loop: CASSPTQQSSYEQYF. As DNA, the CDR3 is TGTGCCAGCAGTCCGACACAACAGTCCTCCTACGAGCAGTACTTC. V usage is TRBV27 and J usage is TRBJ2-7; D is unclear. Trimming took off 5 bases at V and 0 bases at J, with 14 bases between the two ends. The CDR3 is made up of 15 amino acids. Germline V gene sequence: CDR1 MNHEY, CDR2 SMNVEV (reference sequence).

The chain employs TRBV20-1 and TRBJ2-3; the D call may be TRBD1 or TRBD2 (5 bases each). Germline assignment: CDR1 DFQATT and CDR2 SNEGSKA (reference sequence). Trimming removed 7 bases at V and 0 bases at J, with 17 bases between. The CDR3 runs to 15 residues. The CDR3 DNA is TGCAGTGAGCGAACCAGGGCGGGTAGCACAGATACGCAGTATTTT. Amino acid sequence: CSERTRAGSTDTQYF.

This clonotype was counted only a few times. The rearrangement links TRBV6-1 to TRBJ1-5; D remains ambiguous. CDR1 is MNHNS, CDR2 SASEGT, per germline. This CDR3 region has 13 residues. The V end lost 2 bases, the J end lost 6 bases, and 8 bases lay between the germline ends. CDR3 sequence: CASSEISPQPQHF. The DNA for the CDR3 is TGTGCCAGCAGTGAAATCTCGCCTCAGCCCCAGCATTTT.

The chain couples TRBV12-5 to TRBJ2-1; 10 bases agree with TRBD2. The ends lost 6 bases at V and 3 bases at J; junction bases unmatched: 5. CDR3 length: 15 amino acids. The V gene's germline CDR1 is LGHNT and CDR2 FRNRAP. This CDR3 is CASGAGLAIYNEQFF. In DNA, the CDR3 is TGTGCTAGTGGCGCGGGACTAGCGATCTACAATGAGCAGTTCTTC.

The CDR3 protein is CASSKAARGDGTDTQYF. The CDR3 DNA reads as TGTGCCAGCAGCAAAGCGGCCAGGGGGGACGGCACAGATACGCAGTATTTT. The rearrangement joins TRBV21-1 to TRBJ2-3; TRBD1 reflects the table's D call only, with no check against the DNA. TRBV21-1 is recorded as a pseudogene. The CDR3 extends over 17 amino acids.

In this sample, this clonotype turned up many times. The chain has TRBV3-1 and TRBJ2-2; no reliable D call. The CDR3 loop spans 14 amino acids. Trimming removed 4 bases from V and 2 bases from J, with 8 bases in between. Germline V lookup: CDR1 LGHDT, CDR2 YNNKEL (reference sequence). In DNA form, the CDR3 reads TGTGCCAGCAGCCGACACGGTAACACCGGGGAGCTGTTTTTT. It encodes CASSRHGNTGELFF.

This chain uses TRBV10-3 with TRBJ2-3, with TRBD2 matching 8 bases. Unmatched junction bases numbered 14, after V lost 0 bases and J lost 0 bases. Germline V gene lookup returns CDR1 ENHRY and CDR2 SYGVKD. The CDR3 has 20 amino acids. CDR3 amino acids: CAISESGAGGTPISTDTQYF. The CDR3 DNA reads as TGTGCCATCAGTGAGTCGGGTGCGGGAGGTACCCCGATTAGCACAGATACGCAGTATTTT.

This clonotype was detected a few times. The V gene is TRBV12-3 or TRBV12-4, the J gene TRBJ2-1, with 7 bases that match TRBD2. The trim removed 7 bases at V and 5 bases at J, leaving 8 bases unmatched. The CDR3 covers 14 residues. The CDR3 DNA is TGTGCCAGCATCCCTGGACTAGGAAACAATGAGCAGTTCTTC. Its translation is CASIPGLGNNEQFF.

This clonotype was seen only a few times. V usage is TRBV28 and J usage is TRBJ2-4; D might be TRBD2 (6 bases). Trimming took off 3 bases at V and 2 bases at J, with 8 bases between the two ends. Germline lookup yields CDR1 MDHEN and CDR2 SYDVKM. There are 14 residues in the CDR3. In DNA, the CDR3 is TGTGCCAGCAGTTTTGGGGGGTCCAAAAACATTCAGTACTTC. As protein: CASSFGGSKNIQYF.

This clonotype appeared many times. V gene TRBV29-1 combines with J gene TRBJ2-7; the D call may be TRBD1 or TRBD2 (6 bases each). Trimming cost V 6 bases and J 1 base, with 16 bases left between them. The V gene's germline CDR1 is SQVTM and CDR2 ANQGSEA. The CDR3 contains 14 residues. In nucleotides, the CDR3 is TGCAGCGTCGACACGACGGGGGCTTCCTACGAGCAGTACTTC. Encoded protein: CSVDTTGASYEQYF.

A few counts support this clonotype. J is TRBJ2-2 and V is TRBV5-1; maybe TRBD2 (5 bases). Trimming took off 4 bases at V and 3 bases at J, with 13 bases between the two ends. Germline V gene data show CDR1 as SGHRS and CDR2 as YFSETQ. This CDR3 is built from 15 residues. DNA of the CDR3: TGCGCCAGCAGCCCTGACGGGATGGACACCGGGGAGCTGTTTTTT. This sequence encodes CASSPDGMDTGELFF.

This clonotype appeared a few times. The gene calls are TRBV12-3 or TRBV12-4 and TRBJ2-7; D possibly corresponds to TRBD1 (6 bases). CDR3 size: 14 residues. Trimming stripped 4 bases from V and 6 bases from J, with 16 bases between. The CDR3 region has the DNA TGTGCCAGCAGTTCCTACAGGGTATGGGGCGAGCAGTACTTC. As protein: CASSSYRVWGEQYF.

This clonotype was seen a handful of times. The chain couples TRBV15 to TRBJ2-7, with D tentatively TRBD2 (6 bases). This CDR3 contains 15 residues. The germline V gene encodes CDR1 LNHNV and CDR2 YYDKDF (reference sequence). V was clipped by 0 bases and J by 4 bases, with 13 bases between them. In DNA form, the CDR3 reads TGTGCCACCAGCAGAGACCCGGGAGTCGTATACGAGCAGTACTTC. It yields the protein CATSRDPGVVYEQYF.

This clonotype was detected a few times. V gene TRBV15 combines with J gene TRBJ2-1, with 9 positions matching TRBD2. The germline V gene encodes CDR1 LNHNV and CDR2 YYDKDF (reference sequence). The CDR3 extends over 18 amino acids. The V gene end was trimmed by 0 bases and the J gene end by 2 bases; junction bases not matched to a gene: 8. The CDR3 DNA is TGTGCCACCAGCAGAGATCCTAGCGGGATGTTCGCCTACAATGAGCAGTTCTTC. Its translation: CATSRDPSGMFAYNEQFF.

This clonotype was counted ten times or more. The chain links TRBV6-2 or TRBV6-3 to TRBJ2-2; D remains unclear. Germline V lookup: CDR1 MNHEY, CDR2 SVGEGT. The length of the CDR3 is 16 residues. V gave up 6 bases and J gave up 4 bases, with 18 bases separating them. The CDR3 DNA sequence: TGTGCCAGCAGCCACCGTAGGGTGGAACCCACCGGGGAGCTGTTTTTT. Translated, it gives CASSHRRVEPTGELFF.

The rearrangement joins TRBV27 to TRBJ1-6, with 9 bases matching TRBD1. The CDR3 loop spans 15 amino acids. The J segment lost 9 bases and the V segment lost 8 bases, leaving 11 bases of the junction unmatched. Germline V gene sequence: CDR1 MNHEY, CDR2 SMNVEV (reference sequence). As DNA, the CDR3 is TGTGCCAGCCGGGATGCGGGACAGGGAATTTCACCCCTCCACTTT. As protein: CASRDAGQGISPLHF.

A few counts support this clonotype. This sequence joins TRBV7-2 and TRBJ1-3; D not resolved. With 3 bases removed from V and 0 bases from J, the gap between germline ends came to 12 bases. CDR3 length: 16 amino acids. Looked up from germline, CDR1 is SGHTA and CDR2 is FQGNSA. In DNA form, the CDR3 reads TGTGCCAGCAGCTTGAGTCGGCTGACCTCTGGAAACACCATATATTTT. Protein product: CASSLSRLTSGNTIYF.

Ten or more counts support this clonotype. This chain connects TRBV30 to TRBJ2-2, with D possibly being TRBD2 (5 bases). Trimming removed 2 bases from V and 0 bases from J, with 10 bases in between. Germline V gene lookup returns CDR1 GTSNPN and CDR2 SVGIG (reference sequence). The CDR3 is 15 amino acids. The CDR3 protein is CAWSSGPTNTGELFF. CDR3 bases: TGTGCCTGGAGTAGCGGCCCCACGAACACCGGGGAGCTGTTTTTT. Full variable domain (outside the CDR3, taken from reference TRBV30 and TRBJ2-2): SQTIHQWPATLVQPVGSPLSLECTVEGTSNPNLYWYRQAAGRGLQLLFYSVGIGQISSEVPQNLSASRPQDRQFILSSKKLLLSDSGFYLCAWSSGPTNTGELFFGEGSRLTVL.

The J gene is TRBJ2-6, the V gene TRBV7-2; 9 positions match TRBD2. The germline V gene encodes CDR1 SGHTA and CDR2 FQGNSA. V shed 3 bases, J shed 2 bases, and the junction held 2 bases outside the gene matches. The CDR3 runs 16 residues. The CDR3 loop is CASSFLAGAGANVLTF. The DNA for the CDR3 is TGTGCCAGCAGCTTCTTAGCGGGAGCTGGGGCCAACGTCCTGACTTTC.